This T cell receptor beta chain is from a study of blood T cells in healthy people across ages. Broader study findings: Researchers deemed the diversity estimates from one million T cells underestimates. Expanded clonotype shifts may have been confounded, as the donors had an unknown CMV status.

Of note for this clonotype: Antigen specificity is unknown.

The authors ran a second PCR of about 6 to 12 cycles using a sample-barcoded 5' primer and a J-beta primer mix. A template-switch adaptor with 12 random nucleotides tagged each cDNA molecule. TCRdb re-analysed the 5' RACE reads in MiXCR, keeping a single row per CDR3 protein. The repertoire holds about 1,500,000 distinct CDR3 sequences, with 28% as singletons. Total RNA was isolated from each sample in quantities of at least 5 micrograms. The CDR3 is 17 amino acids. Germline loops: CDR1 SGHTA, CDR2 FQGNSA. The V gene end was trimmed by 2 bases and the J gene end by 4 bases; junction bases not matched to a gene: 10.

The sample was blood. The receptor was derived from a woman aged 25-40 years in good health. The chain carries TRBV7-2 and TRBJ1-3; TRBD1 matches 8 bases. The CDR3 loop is CASSLKSGGPPGNTIYF. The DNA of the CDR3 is TGTGCCAGCAGCTTAAAGTCAGGGGGCCCGCCCGGAAACACCATATATTTT.